The source of this T cell receptor (beta chain) is a study of T cell changes during pregnancy in multiple sclerosis. The protocol was immunoSEQ multiplex PCR, while the TCRdb copy is restricted to in-frame clones and leaves out a portion. Altogether tens of thousands of clones are present, approximately 92% being singletons, with the ten largest covering roughly 7%. Germline V lookup: CDR1 SGHTA, CDR2 FQGTGA. V was clipped by 2 bases and J by 5 bases, with 18 bases between them. This CDR3 is built from 16 residues. The table lists this clone with a count of one. This TCR derives from a female donor with multiple sclerosis, enrolled in a pregnancy study. This sequence joins TRBV7-3 and TRBJ2-5; tentatively, D is TRBD2 (6 bases). Sequenced here: CD8+ T cells from peripheral blood mononuclear cells, sampled in the third trimester of pregnancy. The CDR3 is CASSLGRGGIRETQYF. The CDR3 nucleotides are TGTGCCAGCAGCTTAGGACGGGGCGGGATAAGGGAGACCCAGTACTTC.